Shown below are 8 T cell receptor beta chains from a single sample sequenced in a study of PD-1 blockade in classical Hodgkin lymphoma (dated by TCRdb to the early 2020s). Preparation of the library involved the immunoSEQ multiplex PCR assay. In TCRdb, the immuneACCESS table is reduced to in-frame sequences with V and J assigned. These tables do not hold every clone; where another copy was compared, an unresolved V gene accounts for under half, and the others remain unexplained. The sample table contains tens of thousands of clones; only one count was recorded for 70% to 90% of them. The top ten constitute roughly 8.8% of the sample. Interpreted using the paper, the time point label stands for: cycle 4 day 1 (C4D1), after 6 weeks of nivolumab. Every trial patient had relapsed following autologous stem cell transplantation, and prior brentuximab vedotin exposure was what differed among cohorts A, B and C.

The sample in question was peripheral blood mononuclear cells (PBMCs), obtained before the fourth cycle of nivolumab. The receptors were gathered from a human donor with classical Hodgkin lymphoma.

The CDR3 DNA sequence: TGCGCCAGCAGCTTGGCGGGGAGTACCCAAGAGACCCAGTACTTC. Its protein product is CASSLAGSTQETQYF. The genes are TRBV5-1 and TRBJ2-5; TRBD2 is a possible D gene (5 bases). From germline, CDR1 is SGHRS and CDR2 YFSETQ. The CDR3 totals 15 residues. V shed 0 bases and J shed 1 base, with 10 bases lying between them.

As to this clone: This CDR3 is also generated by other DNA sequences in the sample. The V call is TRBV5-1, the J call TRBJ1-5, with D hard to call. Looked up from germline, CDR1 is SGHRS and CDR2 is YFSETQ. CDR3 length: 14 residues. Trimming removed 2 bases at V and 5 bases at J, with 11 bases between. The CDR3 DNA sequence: TGCGCCAGCAGCTTAGGAGGGAAGGATCAGCCCCAGCATTTT. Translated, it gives CASSLGGKDQPQHF.

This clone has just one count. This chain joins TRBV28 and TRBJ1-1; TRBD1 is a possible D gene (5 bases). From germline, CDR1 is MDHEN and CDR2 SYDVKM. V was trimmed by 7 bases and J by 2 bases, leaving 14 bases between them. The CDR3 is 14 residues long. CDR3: CASITSGPNTEAFF. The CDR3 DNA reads TGTGCCAGCATCACTTCGGGACCCAACACTGAAGCTTTCTTT.

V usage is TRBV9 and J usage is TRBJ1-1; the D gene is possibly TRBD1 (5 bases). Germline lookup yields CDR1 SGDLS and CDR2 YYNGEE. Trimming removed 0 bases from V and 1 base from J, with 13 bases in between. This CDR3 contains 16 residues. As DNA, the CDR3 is TGTGCCAGCAGCGTAGATTACGGGACTACGAACACTGAAGCTTTCTTT. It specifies CASSVDYGTTNTEAFF. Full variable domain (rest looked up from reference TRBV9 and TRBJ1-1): DSGVTQTPKHLITATGQRVTLRCSPRSGDLSVYWYQQSLDQGLQFLIQYYNGEERAKGNILERFSAQQFPDLHSELNLSSLELGDSALYFCASSVDYGTTNTEAFFGQGTRLTVV.

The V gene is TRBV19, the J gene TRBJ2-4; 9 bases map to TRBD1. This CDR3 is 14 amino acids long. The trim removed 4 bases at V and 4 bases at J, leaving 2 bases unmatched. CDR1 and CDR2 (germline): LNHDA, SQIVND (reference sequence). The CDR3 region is CASSTGQGKNIQYF. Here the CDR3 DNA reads TGTGCCAGTAGTACTGGACAGGGGAAAAACATTCAGTACTTC.

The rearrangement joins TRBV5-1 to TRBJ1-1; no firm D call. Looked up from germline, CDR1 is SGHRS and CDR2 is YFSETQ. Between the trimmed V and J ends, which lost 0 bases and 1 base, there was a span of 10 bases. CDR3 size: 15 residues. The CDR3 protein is CASSLDGFRNTEAFF. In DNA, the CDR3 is TGCGCCAGCAGCTTGGACGGGTTCAGGAACACTGAAGCTTTCTTT. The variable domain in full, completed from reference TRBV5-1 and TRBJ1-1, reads KAGVTQTPRYLIKTRGQQVTLSCSPISGHRSVSWYQQTPGQGLQFLFEYFSETQRNKGNFPGRFSGRQFSNSRSEMNVSTLELGDSALYLCASSLDGFRNTEAFFGQGTRLTVV.

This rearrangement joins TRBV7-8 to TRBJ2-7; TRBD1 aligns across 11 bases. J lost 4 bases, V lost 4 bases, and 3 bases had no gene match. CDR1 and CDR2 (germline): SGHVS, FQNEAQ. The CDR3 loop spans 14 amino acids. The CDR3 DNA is TGTGCCAGCAGCTCCGGACAGGGGGCGTACGAGCAGTACTTC. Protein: CASSSGQGAYEQYF. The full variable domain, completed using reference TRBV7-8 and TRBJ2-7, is GAGVSQSPRYKVAKRGQDVALRCDPISGHVSLFWYQQALGQGPEFLTYFQNEAQLDKSGLPSDRFFAERPEGSVSTLKIQRTQQEDSAVYLCASSSGQGAYEQYFGPGTRLTVT.

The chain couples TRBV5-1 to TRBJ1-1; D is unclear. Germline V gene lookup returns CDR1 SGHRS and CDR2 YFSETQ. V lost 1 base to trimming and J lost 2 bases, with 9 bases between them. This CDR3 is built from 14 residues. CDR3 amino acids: CASSLRTSNTEAFF. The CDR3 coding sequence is TGCGCCAGCAGCTTGAGGACCTCAAACACTGAAGCTTTCTTT.